These 28 T cell receptor beta chains were sequenced from one sample in a study of blood T cell repertoires in COVID-19. Using immunoSEQ multiplex PCR, the repertoire was profiled, and TCRdb retains in-frame clones only, with some absent. In the table there are a few hundred thousand clones, around 91% of which are singletons. Material: PBMCs or T cells enriched from blood (not recorded which). The receptors stem from a woman aged 40-49 years who had recovered from COVID-19.

The CDR3 bases are TGTGCCAGCTCACCACCGGCCAGGGAAGGGCATGGCTACACCTTC. It codes for CASSPPAREGHGYTF. V and J are TRBV18 and TRBJ1-2; tentative D call: TRBD1 (5 bases). CDR3 length: 15 residues. V was cut by 0 bases and J by 6 bases, with 14 bases left in between. Germline V gives CDR1 KGHSH, CDR2 LQKENI.

The chain has TRBV5-1 and TRBJ2-2; D is ambiguous. The CDR3 runs 14 residues. V dropped 2 bases and J dropped 1 base, with 6 bases sitting between them. Germline CDR1 SGHRS, CDR2 YFSETQ. The CDR3 bases are TGCGCCAGCAGCTTACCCAGGAACACCGGGGAGCTGTTTTTT. This translates into CASSLPRNTGELFF.

The chain has TRBV5-4 and TRBJ2-1; 13 bases match TRBD2. V lost 4 bases and J lost 4; bases outside the gene matches: 5. The CDR3 spans 16 residues. The germline CDR1 and CDR2 sequences are SGHNT and YYREEE (reference sequence). The CDR3 DNA reads as TGTGCCAGCAGCCTGAGACTAGCGGGGGGATACAATGAGCAGTTCTTC. Protein product: CASSLRLAGGYNEQFF.

V usage is TRBV24-1 and J usage is TRBJ2-4, with D maybe TRBD2 (6 bases). The ends were cut back, 10 bases at V and 6 bases at J, with 15 bases in the middle. The germline CDR1 and CDR2 sequences are KGHDR and SFDVKD. The length of the CDR3 is 13 residues. The CDR3 spells CATADGGGNIQYF. Here the CDR3 DNA reads TGTGCCACAGCGGACGGGGGTGGAAACATTCAGTACTTC.

This chain links TRBV30 with TRBJ2-7, with 9 bases identical to TRBD1. The trim removed 2 bases at V and 4 bases at J, leaving 6 bases unmatched. The CDR3 is 14 residues long. Germline CDR1 reads GTSNPN; CDR2 reads SVGIG (reference sequence). This CDR3 reads CAWSRGQGRYEQYF. CDR3 sequence (DNA): TGTGCCTGGAGTCGAGGACAGGGGCGGTACGAGCAGTACTTC.

The chain joins TRBV5-1 to TRBJ1-1; weak D call: TRBD1 (5 bases). V lost 3 bases, J lost 4 bases, and 7 bases lay in between. Germline CDR1 reads SGHRS; CDR2 reads YFSETQ. This CDR3 contains 12 residues. DNA of the CDR3: TGCGCCAGCAGCTGGGGGGGCACTGAAGCTTTCTTT. It encodes CASSWGGTEAFF.

This clone was recorded once. The rearrangement joins TRBV5-1 to TRBJ2-7, with no clear D. The CDR3 sequence is 14 residues long. CDR1 is SGHRS, CDR2 YFSETQ, per germline. Between the trimmed V and J ends, which lost 4 bases and 0 bases, there was a span of 11 bases. The CDR3 DNA sequence: TGCGCCAGCAGCCCCCAATGGAGCTCCTACGAGCAGTACTTC. This encodes CASSPQWSSYEQYF.

The chain uses TRBV28 and TRBJ1-5; D remains ambiguous. Germline V gives CDR1 MDHEN, CDR2 SYDVKM. V was clipped by 1 base and J by 4 bases, with 14 bases between them. This CDR3 region has 16 residues. CDR3 nucleotide sequence: TGTGCCAGCAGTTTATTTGGTGGAGGAGGGAATCAGCCCCAGCATTTT. Its translation: CASSLFGGGGNQPQHF.

The J gene is TRBJ1-4, the V gene TRBV15; 8 nucleotides agree with TRBD1. The ends lost 2 bases at V and 1 base at J; junction bases unmatched: 0. Germline CDR1 and CDR2: LNHNV and YYDKDF (reference sequence). The CDR3 covers 15 residues. The DNA of the CDR3 is TGTGCCACCAGCAGAACAGGGGGAACTAATGAAAAACTGTTTTTT. It codes for CATSRTGGTNEKLFF.

This clone was seen a single time. Written as DNA, the CDR3 is TGCGCCAGCAGCCAAGAAACCGGGAACTACAATGAGCAGTTCTTC. Encoded protein: CASSQETGNYNEQFF. The chain is built from TRBV4-3 and TRBJ2-1, with D possibly matching TRBD2 (5 bases). This CDR3 is 15 amino acids long. Germline V gene lookup returns CDR1 LGHNA and CDR2 YSLEER. V lost 0 bases and J lost 3, with 9 bases in between.

The genes are TRBV19 and TRBJ2-7, with D perhaps TRBD1 (6 bases). CDR1 is LNHDA and CDR2 is SQIVND in the germline V gene (reference sequence). Between the trimmed V and J ends, which lost 4 bases and 0 bases, there was a span of 13 bases. This CDR3 is built from 15 residues. CDR3 in DNA: TGTGCCAGTAGTACAGGGGTAGCGTCCTCCTACGAGCAGTACTTC. This codes for CASSTGVASSYEQYF.

CDR3 loop: CASSFAATGELFF. DNA for the CDR3: TGCGCCAGCAGCTTTGCGGCCACCGGGGAGCTGTTTTTT. The chain is built from TRBV5-1 and TRBJ2-2; D gene ambiguous. CDR1 and CDR2 (germline): SGHRS, YFSETQ. The length of the CDR3 is 13 residues. Trimming removed 2 bases from V and 4 bases from J, with 6 bases in between.

This clone is a singleton in its sample. The chain has TRBV10-3 and TRBJ1-3; D is uncertain. Per the germline V gene, CDR1 is ENHRY and CDR2 is SYGVKD. V was trimmed by 11 bases and J by 0 bases, leaving 14 bases between them. The CDR3 has 14 residues. The CDR3, as DNA: TGTGCCGCTCAGACACTCTCCTCTGGAAACACCATATATTTT. It encodes CAAQTLSSGNTIYF.

This rearrangement joins TRBV5-1 to TRBJ2-5; a weak D match, TRBD2 (7 bases). The V end lost 5 bases, the J end lost 2 bases, and 16 bases lay between the germline ends. The CDR3 is 15 residues long. Germline V gives CDR1 SGHRS, CDR2 YFSETQ. The chain's CDR3 is CASSRPGGGQETQYF. Here the CDR3 DNA reads TGCGCCAGCAGTCGCCCGGGGGGCGGGCAAGAGACCCAGTACTTC.

This chain uses TRBV5-6 with TRBJ1-2, with D maybe TRBD1 (6 bases). V lost 2 bases and J lost 4, with 12 bases in between. The CDR3 contains 14 residues. The germline CDR1 and CDR2 sequences are SGHDT and YYEEEE. The CDR3 DNA reads TGTGCCAGCAGCTTAGGGGGACACCTCTATGGCTACACCTTC. It encodes CASSLGGHLYGYTF. The entire variable domain, with the rest obtained from reference TRBV5-6 and TRBJ1-2, is as follows: DAGVTQSPTHLIKTRGQQVTLRCSPKSGHDTVSWYQQALGQGPQFIFQYYEEEERQRGNFPDRFSGHQFPNYSSELNVNALLLGDSALYLCASSLGGHLYGYTFGSGTRLTVV.

This chain connects TRBV5-6 to TRBJ1-6; D not resolved. This CDR3 has 14 residues. The V end lost 0 bases, the J end lost 12 bases, and 13 bases lay between the germline ends. Germline assignment: CDR1 SGHDT and CDR2 YYEEEE. In nucleotides, the CDR3 is TGTGCCAGCAGCTTGGGGAGGACGACGTTACCCCTCCACTTT. Amino acid sequence: CASSLGRTTLPLHF.

The chain has TRBV27 and TRBJ2-4, with a weak D call TRBD2 (5 bases). The V end was cut by 3 bases, the J end by 0 bases, with 12 bases between. Germline V gene sequence: CDR1 MNHEY, CDR2 SMNVEV (reference sequence). The CDR3 has 16 amino acids. CDR3 nucleotide sequence: TGTGCCAGCAGTTTCTCTCCTGGACTAGCCAAAAACATTCAGTACTTC. Protein sequence: CASSFSPGLAKNIQYF.

The V call is TRBV27, the J call TRBJ1-4, with D perhaps TRBD1 (6 bases). This CDR3 spans 14 amino acids. Between the trimmed V and J ends, which lost 5 bases and 5 bases, there was a span of 12 bases. Germline CDR1 MNHEY, CDR2 SMNVEV (reference sequence). CDR3 coding DNA: TGTGCCAGCAGTCCTCGGACAGAAAATGAAAAACTGTTTTTT. This gives the protein CASSPRTENEKLFF. Combining the CDR3 with reference TRBV27 and TRBJ1-4 gives the whole variable domain EAQVTQNPRYLITVTGKKLTVTCSQNMNHEYMSWYRQDPGLGLRQIYYSMNVEVTDKGDVPEGYKVSRKEKRNFPLILESPSPNQTSLYFCASSPRTENEKLFFGSGTQLSVL.

The V gene is TRBV2, the J gene TRBJ2-2; 7 nucleotides line up with TRBD1. This CDR3 has 12 residues. The V gene's germline CDR1 is SNHLY and CDR2 FYNNEI. Germline trimming cut 9 bases from V and 2 bases from J; bases unmatched to any gene: 0. The CDR3 nucleotides read TGTGCCAGAGGGGGCAACACCGGGGAGCTGTTTTTT. It yields the protein CARGGNTGELFF.

The gene calls are TRBV21-1 and TRBJ2-3; the tabulated D call, TRBD1, remains unverified against the DNA. TRBV21-1 is recorded as a pseudogene. The CDR3 sequence is 16 residues long. Here the CDR3 DNA reads TGTGCCAGCACCGAACCTACAGGGACCCACACAGATACGCAGTATTTT. This encodes CASTEPTGTHTDTQYF.

The chain recombines TRBV7-9 with TRBJ2-1; 12 nucleotides line up with TRBD2. This CDR3 is built from 15 residues. Germline assignment: CDR1 SEHNR and CDR2 FQNEAQ (reference sequence). V was clipped by 6 bases and J by 6 bases; unmatched bases: 6. CDR3 DNA: TGTGCCAGCAGGTTGCTAGCGGGGGGGCCCAATGAGCAGTTCTTC. Protein product: CASRLLAGGPNEQFF.

The rearrangement uses TRBV27 and TRBJ2-7; D is perhaps TRBD1 (6 bases). This CDR3 has 15 residues. CDR1 and CDR2 (germline): MNHEY, SMNVEV (reference sequence). The V and J ends lost 0 bases and 6 bases respectively, with 15 bases between them. This chain's CDR3 is CASSLSQGPGFEQYF. The CDR3 bases are TGTGCCAGCAGTTTATCGCAGGGGCCTGGTTTCGAGCAGTACTTC.

This clone was seen a single time. The chain is built from TRBV7-3 and TRBJ2-1; no definite D call. The V end was cut by 2 bases, the J end by 7 bases, with 9 bases between. The CDR3 has 13 residues. CDR1 is SGHTA, CDR2 FQGTGA, per germline. CDR3 region: CASSLRLENEQFF. For the CDR3, the DNA is TGTGCCAGCAGCTTACGTCTTGAGAATGAGCAGTTCTTC.

This chain joins TRBV5-4 and TRBJ2-2, with 7 bases that match TRBD2. This CDR3 has 14 amino acids. Germline lookup yields CDR1 SGHNT and CDR2 YYREEE (reference sequence). V lost 4 bases to trimming and J lost 6 bases; unmatched junction nucleotides: 6. The CDR3: CASSTGLVSGELFF. CDR3 DNA sequence: TGTGCCAGCAGCACCGGACTAGTCTCCGGGGAGCTGTTTTTT.

About this clone: The sample contains more than one DNA sequence encoding this CDR3. The genes are TRBV5-1 and TRBJ2-7, with 7 bases that match TRBD1. Germline V gene sequence: CDR1 SGHRS, CDR2 YFSETQ. The CDR3 has 12 amino acids. J was trimmed by 3 bases and V by 4 bases; bases with no gene match: 1. CDR3 DNA: TGCGCCAGCAGCAGGGACAGCTACGAGCAGTACTTC. It codes for CASSRDSYEQYF.

This clone occurred once. The chain carries TRBV11-1 and TRBJ2-5, with 7 bases lining up with TRBD1. CDR1 and CDR2 (germline): SGHAT, FQDESV (reference sequence). The CDR3 is 15 residues long. After removal of 0 bases from V and 5 bases from J, the junction contained 6 bases not matched to a gene. In nucleotides, the CDR3 is TGTGCCAGCAGCTTAGCGCAAGGGGGCGGTGAGACCCAGTACTTC. This sequence encodes CASSLAQGGGETQYF. Full variable domain (rest looked up from reference TRBV11-1 and TRBJ2-5): EAEVAQSPRYKITEKSQAVAFWCDPISGHATLYWYRQILGQGPELLVQFQDESVVDDSQLPKDRFSAERLKGVDSTLKIQPAELGDSAMYLCASSLAQGGGETQYFGPGTRLLVL.

The V call is TRBV7-2, the J call TRBJ2-1, with 8 bases that match TRBD2. The CDR3 totals 14 residues. Germline V lookup: CDR1 SGHTA, CDR2 FQGNSA. Trimming cost V 0 bases and J 8 bases; bases outside gene matches: 3. The CDR3 loop reads CASSLAGLGDEQFF. DNA of the CDR3: TGTGCCAGCAGCTTAGCGGGACTAGGCGATGAGCAGTTCTTC.

The chain is built from TRBV7-3 and TRBJ2-7; 14 nucleotides align to TRBD2. Germline V gene sequence: CDR1 SGHTA, CDR2 FQGTGA. V lost 2 bases to trimming and J lost 0 bases; unmatched junction nucleotides: 6. CDR3 length equals 18 residues. The CDR3 spells CASSLGRGLAGVSYEQYF. The DNA for the CDR3 is TGTGCCAGCAGCTTAGGTAGGGGACTAGCGGGGGTCTCCTACGAGCAGTACTTC.